The 2 T cell receptor beta chains reported below all come from one sample, sequenced in a study of T cell responses to AZD1222 COVID-19 vaccine. Clones were sequenced by immunoSEQ multiplex PCR, and TCRdb holds only the in-frame ones, with some missing. The data show more than 90,000 clones, approximately 87% seen once. Sample: peripheral blood, taken 28 days after the second AZD1222 dose. The receptors come from an adult who received the AZD1222 COVID-19 vaccine.

The CDR3 region is CASSRQGGSYEQYF. CDR3 coding DNA: TGTGCCAGCAGCAGGCAGGGGGGCTCCTACGAGCAGTACTTC. J is TRBJ2-7 and V is TRBV6-5, with D maybe TRBD1 (7 bases). Trimming stripped 6 bases from V and 0 bases from J, with 12 bases between. This CDR3 spans 14 amino acids. Per germline, CDR1 MNHEY and CDR2 SVGAGI.

The V call is TRBV7-9, the J call TRBJ2-2; D gene ambiguous. Trimming took 7 bases from V and 0 from J, leaving 12 bases between them. The CDR3 covers 15 residues. Germline V gene data show CDR1 as SEHNR and CDR2 as FQNEAQ (reference sequence). The CDR3 reads CASTMTTTNTGELFF. The CDR3 DNA sequence: TGTGCCAGCACTATGACCACCACGAACACCGGGGAGCTGTTTTTT.